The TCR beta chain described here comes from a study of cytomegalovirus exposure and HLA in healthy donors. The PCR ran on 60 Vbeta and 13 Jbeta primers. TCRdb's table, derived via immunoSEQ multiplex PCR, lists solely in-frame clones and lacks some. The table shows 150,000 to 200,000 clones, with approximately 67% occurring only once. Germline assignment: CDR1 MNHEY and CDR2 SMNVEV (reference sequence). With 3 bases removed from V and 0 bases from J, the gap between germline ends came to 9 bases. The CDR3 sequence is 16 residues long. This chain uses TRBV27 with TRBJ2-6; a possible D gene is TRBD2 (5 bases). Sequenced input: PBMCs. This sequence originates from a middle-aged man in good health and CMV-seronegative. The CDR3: CASSFGGYSGANVLTF. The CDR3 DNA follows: TGTGCCAGCAGTTTTGGAGGATACTCTGGGGCCAACGTCCTGACTTTC.